This T cell receptor beta chain was captured by sequencing in a study of blood T cell repertoires in COVID-19. Background on the study: Sites in the United States, Italy and Spain provided acute and convalescent COVID-19 samples. The cDNA or gDNA used as material had been derived from T cells, B-cell-depleted T cells, or PBMCs.

Per the original methods: It was from reference gene primer amplification that nucleated cell counts were estimated. TCRdb's copy holds only in-frame clones and misses some; the assay was immunoSEQ multiplex PCR. The DNA gave D and trimming, while V, J and clone size come from that table. This sample yields about 76,000 clones, of which over 75% are seen a single time; 5.8% belongs to the top ten. Trimming took off 6 bases at V and 3 bases at J, with 11 bases between the two ends. The CDR3 is 13 amino acids. Germline CDR1 is MRHNA and CDR2 is SNTAGT. The chain couples TRBV6-4 to TRBJ1-1; D might be TRBD1 (5 bases). Sequencing was carried out using peripheral blood. The receptor comes from a man aged 45 to 65 with active COVID-19. CDR3 amino acids: CASRPGPYTEAFF. The DNA for the CDR3 is TGTGCCAGCAGACCAGGGCCTTACACTGAAGCTTTCTTT.